The present TCR beta chain was sequenced within a study of T-cell reconstitution after alpha-beta-depleted transplantation in children. This clonotype has only a few counts. The germline gives CDR1 SGHTA, CDR2 FQGNSA. This CDR3 region has 14 residues. Trimming shortened V by 4 bases and J by 6 bases, and 13 bases separated the two germline ends. The TCRbeta library incorporated unique molecular identifiers. TCRdb independently ran MiXCR on the PCR reads; one entry per CDR3 protein. The table has some 340,000 distinct CDR3 sequences, around a tenth seen once. The origin of this receptor is a human donor who donated a stem cell graft to a child with acute lymphoblastic leukemia. The chain recombines TRBV7-2 with TRBJ2-1; D may be TRBD2 (5 bases). This sample comprised PBMCs from the stem cell graft donor, obtained from the stem cell graft. In DNA, the CDR3 is TGTGCCAGCAGCTGGACGGCCGGGGTCAATGAGCAGTTCTTC. Its protein is CASSWTAGVNEQFF.